The 21 T cell receptor beta chains in this list originate from one sample, sequenced in a study of type 1 regulatory T cells. The antigens for these receptors are not known. Study-level results: Tr1 cells had a more restricted TCR repertoire than non-Tr1 cells.

TCRdb passed the reads through MiXCR, listing each CDR3 protein once. This sample yields 60,000 to 75,000 distinct CDR3 sequences, of which about 20% are seen a single time; around 8% belongs to the top ten. The source material was cultured type 1 regulatory T (Tr1) cells, either the whole culture or a sorted fraction (not recorded which). The origin of the receptors is a human donor in good health.

This clonotype was seen more than once but under ten times. The rearrangement links TRBV6-6 to TRBJ2-3, with D maybe TRBD1 (6 bases). CDR3 length: 14 residues. Trimming left V 6 bases short and J 2 bases short, with 12 bases between. Looked up from germline, CDR1 is MNHNY and CDR2 is SVGAGI (reference sequence). Here the CDR3 DNA reads TGTGCCAGCAGGAAACAGGGTAACACAGATACGCAGTATTTT. This gives the protein CASRKQGNTDTQYF.

This clonotype was observed a few times. The CDR3 region has the DNA TGTGCCAGCAGACGCAACACTGAAGCTTTCTTT. This translates into CASRRNTEAFF. The chain joins TRBV28 to TRBJ1-1; D call uncertain. CDR3 size: 11 residues. Germline-derived CDR1 and CDR2 are MDHEN and SYDVKM. V was trimmed by 6 bases and J by 2 bases, leaving 4 bases between them.

This clonotype was recorded a few times. The chain is built from TRBV5-1 and TRBJ1-1; D is perhaps TRBD1 (5 bases). Per the germline V gene, CDR1 is SGHRS and CDR2 is YFSETQ. This CDR3 has 14 amino acids. Trimming pared 4 bases from V and 3 bases from J, leaving 13 bases between. The CDR3 DNA is TGCGCCAGCAGCCTGGGGGTAGGGGACACTGAAGCTTTCTTT. Translating it yields CASSLGVGDTEAFF. The complete variable domain, with remaining parts taken from reference TRBV5-1 and TRBJ1-1, reads KAGVTQTPRYLIKTRGQQVTLSCSPISGHRSVSWYQQTPGQGLQFLFEYFSETQRNKGNFPGRFSGRQFSNSRSEMNVSTLELGDSALYLCASSLGVGDTEAFFGQGTRLTVV.

A note on this clonotype: With a much larger clone just one base away, this may be a read error. Because it lacks the conserved phenylalanine or tryptophan at the end, this CDR3 is likely a read error. The chain uses TRBV29-1 and TRBJ2-3; D might be TRBD2 (5 bases). The CDR3 sequence is 12 residues long. Germline CDR1 is SQVTM and CDR2 is ANQGSEA. Trimming left V 4 bases short and J 4 bases short, with 9 bases between. The chain's CDR3 is CSVVGGPDTQYL. The CDR3 DNA is TGCAGCGTTGTTGGCGGGCCAGATACGCAGTATCTT.

The chain combines TRBV20-1 with TRBJ2-3, with 10 bases aligning to TRBD2. The CDR3 has 14 residues. After removal of 5 bases from V and 4 bases from J, the junction contained 6 bases not matched to a gene. Germline-derived CDR1 and CDR2 are DFQATT and SNEGSKA (reference sequence). DNA for the CDR3: TGCAGTGCTCAAATAGCGGGAGGAGCAGATACGCAGTATTTT. Amino acids: CSAQIAGGADTQYF.

The rearrangement joins TRBV7-9 to TRBJ2-3; the D is unclear. Germline V CDR1 and CDR2: SEHNR, FQNEAQ (reference sequence). The CDR3 is made up of 14 amino acids. Trimming stripped 3 bases from V and 5 bases from J, with 12 bases between. The CDR3 coding sequence is TGTGCCAGCAGCTTGCCATCAAAAGGAGATACGCAGTATTTT. The encoded protein is CASSLPSKGDTQYF. The variable domain in full, with the rest retrieved from reference TRBV7-9 and TRBJ2-3, is DTGVSQNPRHKITKRGQNVTFRCDPISEHNRLYWYRQTLGQGPEFLTYFQNEAQLEKSRLLSDRFSAERPKGSFSTLEIQRTEQGDSAMYLCASSLPSKGDTQYFGPGTRLTVL.

This chain uses TRBV18 with TRBJ2-3; D gene uncertain. The CDR3 is 13 amino acids. Between the trimmed V and J ends, which lost 0 bases and 6 bases, there was a span of 7 bases. Germline V lookup: CDR1 KGHSH, CDR2 LQKENI. CDR3 DNA sequence: TGTGCCAGCTCACCACCGGCCCTTGATACGCAGTATTTT. This codes for CASSPPALDTQYF. The whole variable domain, filled in from reference TRBV18 and TRBJ2-3, reads NAGVMQNPRHLVRRRGQEARLRCSPMKGHSHVYWYRQLPEEGLKFMVYLQKENIIDESGMPKERFSAEFPKEGPSILRIQQVVRGDSAAYFCASSPPALDTQYFGPGTRLTVL.

This chain links TRBV14 with TRBJ2-1; TRBD1 aligns across 8 bases. Germline V gene lookup returns CDR1 SGHDN and CDR2 FVKESK. This CDR3 is built from 14 residues. Trimming cost V 4 bases and J 10 bases; bases outside gene matches: 9. CDR3 nucleotides: TGTGCCAGCAGCCTCCGGGCAGGGGGCTACGAGCAGTTCTTC. Protein: CASSLRAGGYEQFF.

The sample holds a few counts of this clonotype. This sequence joins TRBV20-1 and TRBJ1-1; TRBD1 is a possible D gene (6 bases). This CDR3 contains 15 residues. Germline CDR1 DFQATT, CDR2 SNEGSKA (reference sequence). The V gene lost 0 bases and the J gene lost 1 base, with 12 bases spanning the gap. The CDR3 DNA reads as TGCAGTGCTAGAGAACAGGGCAGAGGGAACACTGAAGCTTTCTTT. This codes for CSAREQGRGNTEAFF.

The chain carries TRBV20-1 and TRBJ1-1, with D tentatively TRBD1 (5 bases). Germline CDR1 is DFQATT and CDR2 is SNEGSKA (reference sequence). This CDR3 region has 11 residues. Trimming cost V 6 bases and J 3 bases, with 8 bases left between them. For the CDR3, the DNA is TGCAGTGCACAGGACTACACTGAAGCTTTCTTT. Protein product: CSAQDYTEAFF.

The V gene is TRBV5-1, the J gene TRBJ2-7; no clear D. The CDR3 covers 17 residues. The germline V gene has CDR1 SGHRS and CDR2 YFSETQ. Trimming stripped 0 bases from V and 0 bases from J, with 16 bases between. CDR3 amino acids: CASSLALRDATSYEQYF. The CDR3 region has the DNA TGCGCCAGCAGCTTGGCCCTCCGAGACGCCACCTCCTACGAGCAGTACTTC.

In its sample, this clonotype was seen a few times. V gene TRBV6-1 combines with J gene TRBJ2-4; D remains unclear. Germline-derived CDR1 and CDR2 are MNHNS and SASEGT. V lost 3 bases and J lost 6, with 9 bases in between. There are 13 residues in the CDR3. CDR3 sequence (DNA): TGTGCCAGCAGTGATCGAAGGGCAAACATTCAGTACTTC. Translated, it gives CASSDRRANIQYF.

This clonotype appeared many times. This sequence joins TRBV20-1 and TRBJ1-2; D not certain. Deletions cut 3 bases from V and 8 bases from J, with 13 bases between. In germline, CDR1 is DFQATT, CDR2 SNEGSKA (reference sequence). This CDR3 contains 12 residues. CDR3 in DNA: TGCAGTGCTAGTTTAGGGCTCGGAGGCTACACCTTC. Amino acid sequence: CSASLGLGGYTF.

The chain links TRBV3-1 to TRBJ2-1; 8 nucleotides match TRBD2. The CDR3 length is 16 residues. Germline V lookup: CDR1 LGHDT, CDR2 YNNKEL (reference sequence). V gave up 1 base and J gave up 7 bases; unmatched junction bases: 9. The CDR3 spells CASSQVGSGIRNEQFF. The DNA for the CDR3 is TGTGCCAGCAGCCAAGTTGGTAGCGGGATTAGAAATGAGCAGTTCTTC.

V usage is TRBV20-1 and J usage is TRBJ2-3; D remains unclear. The CDR3 runs 13 residues. Trimming removed 3 bases from V and 2 bases from J, with 9 bases in between. CDR1 DFQATT and CDR2 SNEGSKA come from the germline V gene (reference sequence). The CDR3 here is CSASVPFTDTQYF. DNA for the CDR3: TGCAGTGCTAGTGTCCCGTTCACAGATACGCAGTATTTT.

V and J are TRBV11-2 and TRBJ1-5, with unresolved D. Looked up from germline, CDR1 is SGHAT and CDR2 is FQNNGV. Deletions cut 3 bases from V and 6 bases from J, with 9 bases between. CDR3 size: 13 residues. For the CDR3, the DNA is TGTGCCAGCAGCTTGTCCGGGTCTCAGCCCCAGCATTTT. Its protein product is CASSLSGSQPQHF.

This chain joins TRBV4-2 and TRBJ2-2; D is perhaps TRBD2 (7 bases). The CDR3 has 16 residues. Trimming pared 0 bases from V and 4 bases from J, leaving 12 bases between. The germline V gene encodes CDR1 LGHNA and CDR2 YNFKEQ. The CDR3 coding sequence is TGTGCCAGCAGCCAAGAACGCGGGGGCCCCACCGGGGAGCTGTTTTTT. Translation: CASSQERGGPTGELFF.

The chain is built from TRBV10-3 and TRBJ1-5, with D unclear. Germline CDR1 is ENHRY and CDR2 is SYGVKD. The V gene lost 7 bases and the J gene lost 4 bases, with 17 bases spanning the gap. The CDR3 extends over 15 amino acids. CDR3 in DNA: TGTGCCATCAAGTCGGAGACCGACCCTAATCAGCCCCAGCATTTT. Amino acid sequence: CAIKSETDPNQPQHF.

This clonotype was seen more than once but under ten times. The V and J genes are TRBV7-2 and TRBJ2-7; no clear D. In germline, CDR1 is SGHTA, CDR2 FQGNSA. This CDR3 is built from 13 residues. The germline V and J ends were trimmed by 1 base and 7 bases, with 11 bases remaining between them. The CDR3 protein is CASSLDFAGEQYF. As DNA, the CDR3 is TGTGCCAGCAGCTTAGATTTCGCTGGAGAGCAGTACTTC. Complete variable domain (other parts from reference TRBV7-2 and TRBJ2-7): GAGVSQSPSNKVTEKGKDVELRCDPISGHTALYWYRQSLGQGLEFLIYFQGNSAPDKSGLPSDRFSAERTGGSVSTLTIQRTQQEDSAVYLCASSLDFAGEQYFGPGTRLTVT.

The rearrangement uses TRBV11-2 and TRBJ2-7; 7 bases map to TRBD2. V lost 5 bases and J lost 0; bases outside the gene matches: 7. Germline V lookup: CDR1 SGHAT, CDR2 FQNNGV. This CDR3 is built from 15 residues. CDR3 in amino acids: CASSPESSGSYEQYF. CDR3 bases: TGTGCCAGCAGCCCGGAATCTAGCGGCTCCTACGAGCAGTACTTC. The variable domain in full, completed from reference TRBV11-2 and TRBJ2-7, reads EAGVAQSPRYKIIEKRQSVAFWCNPISGHATLYWYQQILGQGPKLLIQFQNNGVVDDSQLPKDRFSAERLKGVDSTLKIQPAKLEDSAVYLCASSPESSGSYEQYFGPGTRLTVT.

In this sample, this clonotype turned up a few times. This rearrangement joins TRBV29-1 to TRBJ2-3; D uncertain. Between the trimmed V and J ends, which lost 6 bases and 5 bases, there was a span of 9 bases. The CDR3 is made up of 11 amino acids. Per the germline V gene, CDR1 is SQVTM and CDR2 is ANQGSEA. As DNA, the CDR3 is TGCAGCGTAACCTGGGTAGATACGCAGTATTTT. As protein: CSVTWVDTQYF.